The next 32 T cell receptor beta chains were all read from a single sample in a study of CD8+CD57+ T cells in acquired aplastic anemia (dated by TCRdb to between 2017 and 2018). Sequenced using an Illumina HiSeq 2000. Profiling of TCR beta VDJ combinations and CDR3 sequences used genomic DNA as the template. Through fastp at Q25 and MiXCR, TCRdb rebuilt clones from the public reads, retaining in-frame beta chains. Entries that share a CDR3 protein sequence are merged under the most common genes and DNA. Within this sample are under 350,000 distinct CDR3 sequences, with 50% to 65% of them counted one time only. Together, the top ten hold 1% to 1.5% of the sample. Flow cytometry had shown CD8+CD57+ cell expansion in the patients selected for sequencing. Specimen: sorted CD4+, CD8+, or CD8+CD57+ T cells (not recorded which) from PBMCs. The source of these receptors is a human donor with aplastic anemia.

The sample holds one count of this clonotype. The CDR3 does not close with the conserved phenylalanine or tryptophan, likely indicating a read error. The chain couples TRBV24-1 to TRBJ2-2; D is possibly TRBD2 (6 bases). The germline gives CDR1 KGHDR, CDR2 SFDVKD. Trimming left V 3 bases short and J 5 bases short, with 12 bases between. This CDR3 comprises 15 residues. The CDR3 here is CATSDKPGRTGELFI. CDR3 DNA sequence: TGTGCCACCAGTGATAAACCAGGGAGGACCGGGGAGCTGTTTATT.

This clonotype has just a few counts. This rearrangement joins TRBV12-3 or TRBV12-4 to TRBJ2-5; 9 bases map to TRBD1. V was pared by 1 base and J by 4 bases, with 4 bases of the junction left unmatched. This CDR3 is 15 amino acids long. The CDR3 region is CASSLESGQGETQYF. CDR3 DNA sequence: TGTGCCAGCAGTTTAGAATCGGGACAGGGAGAGACCCAGTACTTC.

V usage is TRBV20-1 and J usage is TRBJ2-1; the D gene is possibly TRBD1 (7 bases). Germline loops: CDR1 DFQATT, CDR2 SNEGSKA (reference sequence). The CDR3 totals 16 residues. Trimming stripped 0 bases from V and 2 bases from J, with 14 bases between. CDR3 sequence (DNA): TGCAGTGCTAGAGATCAGGGGGAGGTCGCCTACAATGAGCAGTTCTTC. Translating it yields CSARDQGEVAYNEQFF.

The chain has TRBV7-3 and TRBJ2-3; D is perhaps TRBD1 or TRBD2 (5 bases each). Trimming shortened V by 8 bases and J by 0 bases, and 12 bases separated the two germline ends. Germline V CDR1 and CDR2: SGHTA, FQGTGA. CDR3 length equals 14 residues. The CDR3 is CASSSGPSTDTQYF. CDR3 DNA sequence: TGTGCCAGCTCATCGGGACCTAGCACAGATACGCAGTATTTT.

Only a few counts were recorded for this clonotype. The chain carries TRBV15 and TRBJ2-7; no reliable D call. CDR1 is LNHNV, CDR2 YYDKDF, per germline (reference sequence). The CDR3 contains 14 residues. Trimming cost V 4 bases and J 3 bases, with 13 bases left between them. CDR3 nucleotide sequence: TGTGCCACCAGCACTCGTCAGAAGAACTACGAGCAGTACTTC. Amino acids: CATSTRQKNYEQYF.

The chain is built from TRBV7-9 and TRBJ1-5; possibly TRBD1 for D (5 bases). Germline V lookup: CDR1 SEHNR, CDR2 FQNEAQ (reference sequence). There are 15 residues in the CDR3. The V end lost 5 bases, the J end lost 5 bases, and 16 bases lay between the germline ends. CDR3 residues: CASSPSNLGDQPQHF. The CDR3 DNA follows: TGTGCCAGCAGCCCATCTAATCTAGGGGATCAGCCCCAGCATTTT.

This clonotype was observed a few times. This chain connects TRBV20-1 to TRBJ2-1; 9 bases agree with TRBD2. This CDR3 contains 14 residues. V was clipped by 5 bases and J by 5 bases; unmatched bases: 7. From germline, CDR1 is DFQATT and CDR2 SNEGSKA (reference sequence). In DNA, the CDR3 is TGCAGTGCTTGGAAACTAGCGGGTCACAATGAGCAGTTCTTC. Its protein is CSAWKLAGHNEQFF.

This chain links TRBV6-2 or TRBV6-3 with TRBJ1-2; no firm D call. CDR3 length: 13 residues. The germline V gene encodes CDR1 MNHEY and CDR2 SVGEGT. Trimming took 6 bases from V and 7 from J, leaving 15 bases between them. DNA for the CDR3: TGTGCCAGCAGACCGGGCACCTCACCTGGCTACACCTTC. It codes for CASRPGTSPGYTF.

This rearrangement joins TRBV6-5 to TRBJ1-2; a weak D match, TRBD1 (5 bases). V lost 6 bases, J lost 5 bases, and 19 bases lay in between. Germline V gene data show CDR1 as MNHEY and CDR2 as SVGAGI. The CDR3 consists of 15 residues. This CDR3 is CASRSGLAGGYGYTF. Written as DNA, the CDR3 is TGTGCCAGCAGGTCGGGACTAGCGGGCGGGTATGGCTACACCTTC.

This clonotype was picked up a small number of times. The chain has TRBV25-1 and TRBJ1-2, with TRBD1 matching over 7 bases. Germline values: CDR1 MGHDK, CDR2 SYGVNS. Losses at the gene ends were 4 bases for V and 1 base for J; bases not matched to a gene: 9. The CDR3 sequence is 16 residues long. CDR3 bases: TGTGCCAGCAGTGCGTCACAGGGGAGTGATAACTATGGCTACACCTTC. This codes for CASSASQGSDNYGYTF.

This chain uses TRBV20-1 with TRBJ1-6, with TRBD1 identical over 11 bases. Per the germline V gene, CDR1 is DFQATT and CDR2 is SNEGSKA (reference sequence). Trimming at V came to 2 bases and at J to 6 bases, leaving 6 bases not matched to a gene. This CDR3 spans 16 amino acids. CDR3 in DNA: TGCAGTGCTAGACGGAGCGGACAGGGGGCTAATTCACCCCTCCACTTT. This codes for CSARRSGQGANSPLHF.

V and J are TRBV7-9 and TRBJ1-2; tentative D call: TRBD1 (6 bases). The CDR3 length is 14 residues. The ends were cut back, 1 base at V and 4 bases at J, with 10 bases in the middle. Germline values: CDR1 SEHNR, CDR2 FQNEAQ (reference sequence). CDR3 in DNA: TGTGCCAGCAGCTTAGTGGGACACCTCTATGGCTACACCTTC. This translates into CASSLVGHLYGYTF.

The chain links TRBV6-6 to TRBJ1-6; D is perhaps TRBD1 (6 bases). Germline values: CDR1 MNHNY, CDR2 SVGAGI (reference sequence). V lost 9 bases, J lost 7 bases, and 13 bases lay in between. The length of the CDR3 is 13 residues. The chain's CDR3 is CASGRQGNSPLHF. CDR3 coding DNA: TGTGCCAGTGGACGGCAGGGGAATTCACCCCTCCACTTT.

The rearrangement joins TRBV20-1 to TRBJ1-1; D gene unclear. The V end lost 6 bases, the J end lost 0 bases, and 11 bases lay between the germline ends. This CDR3 has 13 residues. The germline CDR1 and CDR2 sequences are DFQATT and SNEGSKA (reference sequence). CDR3 DNA sequence: TGCAGTGCCCCTGTTGGAGTGAACACTGAAGCTTTCTTT. Amino acids: CSAPVGVNTEAFF.

There are many counts of this clonotype. J is TRBJ2-7 and V is TRBV10-3; 10 positions match TRBD1. Germline lookup yields CDR1 ENHRY and CDR2 SYGVKD. Unmatched junction bases numbered 10, after V lost 7 bases and J lost 4 bases. The CDR3 is 15 amino acids. The CDR3, as DNA: TGTGCCATCACCCCCCAAGGGGGACAGGGGTACGAGCAGTACTTC. This gives the protein CAITPQGGQGYEQYF.

Remarks on this clonotype: This CDR3 is missing its conserved last phenylalanine or tryptophan, likely due to a read error. It is unclear where the CDR3 begins or ends on the DNA, so no DNA is shown, and the CDR3 is as TCRdb lists it. The chain has TRBV9 and TRBJ2-7; the table gives TRBD2 as D, unverified against the DNA. The CDR3 has 9 residues if both end residues are counted. Per the germline V gene, CDR1 is SGDLS and CDR2 is YYNGEE. The CDR3 spells CASSVVCAG.

The table lists this clonotype with many counts. The chain employs TRBV6-6 and TRBJ1-4; perhaps TRBD1 as D (5 bases). Germline V lookup: CDR1 MNHNY, CDR2 SVGAGI (reference sequence). The V gene lost 6 bases and the J gene lost 11 bases, with 13 bases spanning the gap. The CDR3 has 12 residues. CDR3 sequence reads: CASRFADSKLFF. The CDR3 DNA reads as TGTGCCAGCAGATTTGCAGACAGTAAACTGTTTTTT.

The genes are TRBV2 and TRBJ2-2; 8 bases map to TRBD1. CDR3 length: 15 amino acids. Germline V gene lookup returns CDR1 SNHLY and CDR2 FYNNEI. The V gene end was trimmed by 6 bases and the J gene end by 6 bases; junction bases not matched to a gene: 9. CDR3 sequence: CASSSGQVSPGELFF. CDR3 coding DNA: TGTGCCAGCAGCTCGGGACAGGTCAGCCCCGGGGAGCTGTTTTTT. Together with reference TRBV2 and TRBJ2-2, the CDR3 gives the full variable domain: EPEVTQTPSHQVTQMGQEVILRCVPISNHLYFYWYRQILGQKVEFLVSFYNNEISEKSEIFDDQFSVERPDGSNFTLKIRSTKLEDSAMYFCASSSGQVSPGELFFGEGSRLTVL.

In this sample, this clonotype turned up many times. The rearrangement links TRBV7-6 to TRBJ1-4, with a possible D match to TRBD1 (5 bases). The germline V and J ends were trimmed by 6 bases and 0 bases, with 11 bases remaining between them. The CDR3 sequence is 15 residues long. CDR1 and CDR2 (germline): SGHVS, FNYEAQ. Here the CDR3 DNA reads TGTGCCAGCAGACCCACGGGGGCAACTAATGAAAAACTGTTTTTT. This sequence encodes CASRPTGATNEKLFF.

This chain links TRBV10-3 with TRBJ2-1; TRBD2 matches 7 bases. This CDR3 spans 14 amino acids. Germline values: CDR1 ENHRY, CDR2 SYGVKD. The V gene end was trimmed by 6 bases and the J gene end by 2 bases; junction bases not matched to a gene: 4. The CDR3: CAIRELAAYNEQFF. The CDR3 DNA reads TGTGCCATCAGAGAGCTAGCGGCCTACAATGAGCAGTTCTTC.

This chain links TRBV4-1 with TRBJ2-4; D is unresolved. The CDR3 is 17 residues long. The V gene's germline CDR1 is MGHRA and CDR2 YSYEKL. Trimming left V 4 bases short and J 5 bases short, with 21 bases between. In DNA, the CDR3 is TGCGCCAGCAGCCTGAGGTTCTTCGCGGTTCGAGAAAACATTCAGTACTTC. It specifies CASSLRFFAVRENIQYF.

This clonotype was seen repeatedly, ten times or more. The CDR3 here is CASGWGLMNTEAFF. CDR3 coding DNA: TGTGCCAGCGGGTGGGGGCTTATGAACACTGAAGCTTTCTTT. The rearrangement links TRBV19 to TRBJ1-1; D is perhaps TRBD1 (6 bases). Trimming cost V 9 bases and J 0 bases, with 14 bases left between them. CDR3 size: 14 residues. The germline V gene has CDR1 LNHDA and CDR2 SQIVND (reference sequence).

This clonotype has ten or more counts. The chain links TRBV6-4 to TRBJ2-7, with 8 nucleotides matching TRBD2. The CDR3 contains 17 residues. CDR1 and CDR2 (germline): MRHNA, SNTAGT. V shed 0 bases and J 2 bases; nucleotides not matched to a gene: 9. CDR3 bases: TGTGCCAGCAGTGACTCGAGCGGGAGTAAGACTACCTACGAGCAGTACTTC. Translating it yields CASSDSSGSKTTYEQYF.

V usage is TRBV20-1 and J usage is TRBJ2-3; either TRBD1 or TRBD2 may fit D (5 bases each). The germline V gene encodes CDR1 DFQATT and CDR2 SNEGSKA (reference sequence). V lost 6 bases to trimming and J lost 5 bases, with 21 bases between them. CDR3 length equals 15 residues. The CDR3 reads CSAGDGATRKDTQYF. The CDR3 DNA is TGCAGTGCCGGGGACGGAGCGACCAGGAAAGATACGCAGTATTTT.

This clonotype was found many times. The chain combines TRBV7-3 with TRBJ2-5; unclear D gene. Germline V lookup: CDR1 SGHTA, CDR2 FQGTGA. Trimming left V 2 bases short and J 0 bases short, with 1 base between. This CDR3 spans 12 amino acids. CDR3: CASSLDQETQYF. The CDR3 DNA sequence: TGTGCCAGCAGCTTAGACCAAGAGACCCAGTACTTC.

Ten or more counts support this clonotype. This sequence joins TRBV24-1 and TRBJ2-3; 11 nucleotides align to TRBD2. The trim removed 3 bases at V and 4 bases at J, leaving 8 bases unmatched. The germline gives CDR1 KGHDR, CDR2 SFDVKD. The CDR3 extends over 17 amino acids. The CDR3 sequence is CATSDAVAGGPADTQYF. CDR3 nucleotide sequence: TGTGCCACCAGTGATGCCGTAGCGGGAGGGCCCGCAGATACGCAGTATTTT.

CDR3 in amino acids: CSASRGANVLTF. CDR3 DNA sequence: TGCAGTGCTTCCAGGGGGGCCAACGTCCTGACTTTC. This chain links TRBV20-1 with TRBJ2-6, with D hard to call. Trimming removed 5 bases at V and 4 bases at J, with 6 bases between. The CDR3 sequence is 12 residues long. Germline CDR1 is DFQATT and CDR2 is SNEGSKA (reference sequence).

V usage is TRBV7-8 and J usage is TRBJ2-5, with TRBD2 matching 12 bases. Trimming removed 3 bases from V and 4 bases from J; junction bases left unmatched: 3. This CDR3 is built from 15 residues. From germline, CDR1 is SGHVS and CDR2 FQNEAQ. The CDR3 reads CASSLATSGGETQYF. DNA of the CDR3: TGTGCCAGCAGCTTGGCGACTAGCGGGGGAGAGACCCAGTACTTC.

This clonotype was observed a handful of times. Written as DNA, the CDR3 is TGTGCCAGCAGTAGCCATTATTTGGAGGGTACGCAGTATTTT. Protein product: CASSSHYLEGTQYF. This chain links TRBV25-1 with TRBJ2-3; possible D gene TRBD2, 6 bases. The CDR3 sequence is 14 residues long. Germline assignment: CDR1 MGHDK and CDR2 SYGVNS. V lost 5 bases to trimming and J lost 8 bases, with 17 bases between them.

At least ten counts were recorded for this clonotype. V and J are TRBV7-6 and TRBJ1-5; D is undetermined. This CDR3 has 15 amino acids. The V gene lost 1 base and the J gene lost 1 base, with 8 bases spanning the gap. Germline V lookup: CDR1 SGHVS, CDR2 FNYEAQ. The CDR3 DNA reads as TGTGCCAGCAGCTTAGGGATGAGGAGCAATCAGCCCCAGCATTTT. It is translated as CASSLGMRSNQPQHF.

The CDR3 spells CASSLDGQGGTQYF. The CDR3 nucleotides are TGTGCCAGCAGCTTAGATGGGCAGGGTGGGACCCAGTACTTC. The rearrangement links TRBV7-2 to TRBJ2-5; a possible D gene is TRBD1 (5 bases). Trimming took 1 base from V and 7 from J, leaving 13 bases between them. From germline, CDR1 is SGHTA and CDR2 FQGNSA. CDR3 length: 14 residues.

V gene TRBV6-1 combines with J gene TRBJ2-7, with D uncertain. The length of the CDR3 is 11 residues. The germline V gene encodes CDR1 MNHNS and CDR2 SASEGT. V lost 0 bases, J lost 6 bases, and 3 bases lay in between. The CDR3 protein is CASSEALEQYF. The CDR3 DNA sequence: TGTGCCAGCAGTGAAGCGCTCGAGCAGTACTTC.